These 7 T cell receptor beta chains were all obtained from the same sample, sequenced in a study of shared clonotypes between healthy human individuals. Profiling relied on immunoSEQ multiplex PCR, and the TCRdb table lists in-frame clones only, not all of them. The sample lists 2,500,000 or so clones, approximately 90% occurring once. Specimen: naive CD4+ T cells sorted from blood. Subset indicated: CD45RA+ positively selected. All receptors come from a man aged 18 to 35 in good health.

The gene calls are TRBV28 and TRBJ1-4; 8 bases align to TRBD1. The CDR3 sequence is 16 residues long. J was trimmed by 8 bases and V by 6 bases; bases with no gene match: 14. Germline values: CDR1 MDHEN, CDR2 SYDVKM. Here the CDR3 DNA reads TGTGCCAGCAGCCACCCATTGACAGGGGCGGGAGAAAAACTGTTTTTT. Protein sequence: CASSHPLTGAGEKLFF.

The chain carries TRBV4-3 and TRBJ1-3; no clear D. V was pared by 0 bases and J by 0 bases, with 12 bases between. This CDR3 contains 17 residues. Germline CDR1 is LGHNA and CDR2 is YSLEER. The CDR3 reads CASSQDVTGFSGNTIYF. The CDR3 nucleotides are TGCGCCAGCAGCCAAGATGTGACGGGGTTCTCTGGAAACACCATATATTTT.

The chain couples TRBV28 to TRBJ1-2; D unresolved. The germline V gene has CDR1 MDHEN and CDR2 SYDVKM. This CDR3 region has 12 residues. V lost 6 bases and J lost 8, with 13 bases in between. The CDR3 sequence: CASRARVGGYTF. The DNA for the CDR3 is TGTGCCAGCAGGGCTAGGGTCGGCGGCTACACCTTC.

Worth noting for this clone: This sample also contains other DNA sequences that code for the same CDR3. The chain is built from TRBV6-5 and TRBJ2-1; D remains ambiguous. V was pared by 5 bases and J by 7 bases, with 6 bases between. The CDR3 contains 11 residues. The germline CDR1 and CDR2 sequences are MNHEY and SVGAGI. The CDR3 nucleotides read TGTGCCAGCAGTCTACTGAATGAGCAGTTCTTC. Protein sequence: CASSLLNEQFF.

The V gene is TRBV7-8, the J gene TRBJ2-3; 10 bases map to TRBD2. Germline V gene data show CDR1 as SGHVS and CDR2 as FQNEAQ. This CDR3 spans 17 amino acids. V was clipped by 5 bases and J by 1 base; unmatched bases: 9. CDR3: CASSTRSGGARTDTQYF. CDR3 DNA: TGTGCCAGCAGCACGAGAAGCGGGGGGGCGCGCACAGATACGCAGTATTTT.

This clone was seen just once. V usage is TRBV5-1 and J usage is TRBJ2-1, with D maybe TRBD2 (5 bases). V lost 0 bases to trimming and J lost 6 bases, with 13 bases between them. CDR3 size: 15 residues. From germline, CDR1 is SGHRS and CDR2 YFSETQ. The CDR3 bases are TGCGCCAGCAGCTTGGCGGTAGCGAGTGGCAATGAGCAGTTCTTC. Residues: CASSLAVASGNEQFF.

The rearrangement joins TRBV12-5 to TRBJ2-2; TRBD1 aligns across 11 bases. Germline values: CDR1 LGHNT, CDR2 FRNRAP. The CDR3 totals 15 residues. With V trimmed by 5 bases and J by 5 bases, 4 bases remained unmatched. CDR3 sequence (DNA): TGTGCTAGTGGTCGGACAGGGGGCCTAACCGGGGAGCTGTTTTTT. Amino acid sequence: CASGRTGGLTGELFF.